These T cell receptor beta chains were read from a single sample in a study of T cells after yellow fever vaccination. TCRdb independently ran MiXCR on the 5' RACE reads; one entry per CDR3 protein. This sample carries approximately 300,000 distinct CDR3 sequences, 8.5% to 10% of them seen once, and the ten largest clones take about a sixth. This specimen consisted of PBMCs, obtained on the day of the first yellow fever vaccination. Source of these receptors: a man younger than 35 who received the YFV17D yellow fever vaccine. Each CDR3 is given with its conserved first and last residue. A D gene is named only where the DNA matches it firmly. Some rows have no size entry. The others give once, few or many, or a class for an expanded clone.

>TRBD2|.|TRBJ2-1|TRBV4-2
TGTGCCAGCAGCCAGGCGACTAGCGGGGGCCTGAGCTCCTACAATGAGCATTTCTTC
CASSQATSGGLSSYNEHFF
>TRBD1|.|TRBJ2-3|TRBV9
TGTGCCAGCAGCGCGGGACAGGGGGTGGCAGATACGCAGTATTTT
CASSAGQGVADTQYF
>TRBD1|.|TRBJ2-5|TRBV6-1
TGTGCCAGCAGTGACCAGACAGGGGTAGAGACCCAGTACTTC
CASSDQTGVETQYF
>TRBD2|few|TRBJ2-3|TRBV5-1
TGCGCCAGCACCGCGGGGGGCCCCACAGATACGCAGTATTTT
CASTAGGPTDTQYF
>.|few|TRBJ1-1|TRBV12-3/TRBV12-4
TGTGCCAGCAGGACCGGGACGGGGGGAACTGAAGCTTTCTTT
CASRTGTGGTEAFF
>TRBD1|.|TRBJ1-1|TRBV28
TGTGCCAGCAGTTCCAGGGGGCGAGGGGTCCCGACTGAAGCTTTCTTT
CASSSRGRGVPTEAFF
>.|.|TRBJ1-3|TRBV20-1
TGCAGTGCTAGGGCCTCTGGAAACACCATATATTTT
CSARASGNTIYF
>.|many|TRBJ2-3|TRBV20-1
TGCAGTGCTAGTTCGGGCTCCGATACGCAGTATTTT
CSASSGSDTQYF
>.|few|TRBJ2-1|TRBV11-3
TGTGCCAGCAGCTTTAGTGGCGGGGTCCCTCTCTTC
CASSFSGGVPLF
>TRBD2|.|TRBJ2-7|TRBV20-1
TGCAGTGCGGTTAGCGGGGGCCTCTCCTACGAGCAGTACTTC
CSAVSGGLSYEQYF
>TRBD2|many|TRBJ2-2|TRBV12-3/TRBV12-4
TGTGCCAGCAGCCGAGGACTAGGGGCGAACACCGGGGAGCTGTTTTTT
CASSRGLGANTGELFF
>.|.|TRBJ2-7|TRBV25-1
TGTGCCAGCAGTGAACTACACTCTGCGGCCGAGCAGTACTTC
CASSELHSAAEQYF
>.|many|TRBJ1-1|TRBV7-2
TGTGCCAGCAGCTTAATAGGGCGGAACACTGAAGCTTTCTTT
CASSLIGRNTEAFF
>.|.|TRBJ2-2|TRBV5-8
TGTGCCAGCAGCGCCCGGCGGGTTAGCACCGGGGAGCTGTTTTTT
CASSARRVSTGELFF
>TRBD1|few|TRBJ2-3|TRBV30
TGTGCCTGGACCGGGACAGGCACTAGCACAGATACGCAGTATTTT
CAWTGTGTSTDTQYF
>.|.|TRBJ1-5|TRBV4-2
TGTGCCAGCAGCTACAAGGTTCAGGTAAATCAGCCCCAGCATTTT
CASSYKVQVNQPQHF
>.|few|TRBJ2-1|TRBV11-3
TGTGCCAGCAGCTCCACGTTTGGGGGGAGGAACAATGAGCAGTTCTTC
CASSSTFGGRNNEQFF
>.|few|TRBJ1-1|TRBV12-3/TRBV12-4
TGTGCCAGCAGTAAACAGGGAGGAGCTTTCTTT
CASSKQGGAFF
>.|.|TRBJ2-5|TRBV4-2
TGTGCCAGCAGCCAGAATTCTGGAAGCGCCCAAGAGACCCAGTACTTC
CASSQNSGSAQETQYF
>.|few|TRBJ2-5|TRBV28
TGTGCCAGCAGTTTCGGCGCCTCAGAGACCCAGTACTTC
CASSFGASETQYF
>.|few|TRBJ1-4|TRBV14
TGTGCCAGCAGCCAAGATCGCAGACCCCCTCTTAATGAAAAACTGTTTTTT
CASSQDRRPPLNEKLFF
>.|.|TRBJ2-5|TRBV12-3/TRBV12-4
TGTGCCAGCAGTTTATCGGGGACTCCGGAGACCCAGTACTTC
CASSLSGTPETQYF